The 6 T cell receptor beta chains below all came from one sample that was sequenced in a study of shared T cell receptors in the human thymus. Produced via immunoSEQ multiplex PCR; TCRdb's table is partial and in-frame only. The sample consists of over 650,000 clones, 80% to 90% of them appearing once. These records were also assigned to another study, of human thymus T cells.

Sample: thymocytes. These receptors all stem from a boy under two years old with a congenital heart defect.

J is TRBJ2-1 and V is TRBV7-2, with TRBD2 identical over 9 bases. The CDR3 has 17 amino acids. CDR1 and CDR2 (germline): SGHTA, FQGNSA. The trim removed 8 bases at V and 9 bases at J, leaving 20 bases unmatched. The CDR3 sequence is CASELTRRGGPNSEQFF. CDR3 coding DNA: TGTGCCAGCGAACTGACCCGGCGGGGGGGCCCCAATAGTGAGCAGTTCTTC.

This clone was picked up a small number of times. J is TRBJ2-2 and V is TRBV6-6; TRBD1 matches at 9 bases. The CDR3 has 15 amino acids. Trimming took 7 bases from V and 3 from J; bases not matched to a gene: 6. CDR1 MNHNY and CDR2 SVGAGI come from the germline V gene (reference sequence). The CDR3 nucleotides are TGTGCCAGCACGGACAGGGGTAGGGACACCGGGGAGCTGTTTTTT. Residues: CASTDRGRDTGELFF.

The chain is built from TRBV11-2 and TRBJ2-4; the D is unclear. The germline gives CDR1 SGHAT, CDR2 FQNNGV. The CDR3 sequence is 11 residues long. V dropped 3 bases and J dropped 9 bases, with 6 bases sitting between them. The CDR3 sequence: CASSFQVIQYF. CDR3 bases: TGTGCCAGCAGCTTTCAGGTCATTCAGTACTTC.

Only a few counts were recorded for this clone. The chain uses TRBV10-2 and TRBJ2-3; 11 nucleotides align to TRBD2. The J segment lost 5 bases and the V segment lost 7 bases, leaving 26 bases of the junction unmatched. This CDR3 comprises 21 residues. The germline CDR1 and CDR2 sequences are WSHSY and SAAADI. Here the CDR3 DNA reads TGCGCCAGCACCCAACAGGGCGGGTATAGCGGGAGGGCCCGTACAAAAGATACGCAGTATTTT. This encodes CASTQQGGYSGRARTKDTQYF.

In its sample, this clone was seen a few times. The chain uses TRBV19 and TRBJ1-1; the match to TRBD1 covers 8 bases. V was clipped by 1 base and J by 3 bases; unmatched bases: 7. CDR3 length: 16 residues. Germline CDR1 LNHDA, CDR2 SQIVND (reference sequence). CDR3 loop: CASSIGRQGADTEAFF. DNA of the CDR3: TGTGCCAGTAGTATAGGTCGGCAGGGGGCAGACACTGAAGCTTTCTTT.

The chain employs TRBV2 and TRBJ2-2; 10 bases map to TRBD1. This CDR3 has 14 amino acids. Trimming at V came to 4 bases and at J to 6 bases, leaving 2 bases not matched to a gene. CDR1 is SNHLY, CDR2 FYNNEI, per germline. The CDR3 nucleotides read TGTGCCAGCAGTGGGGGACAGGGGTCCGGGGAGCTGTTTTTT. Translation: CASSGGQGSGELFF.